This T cell receptor (beta chain) was documented in a study of breast tumors, draining lymph nodes, adjacent tissues. The germline CDR1 and CDR2 sequences are SGHTA and FQGNSA. The CDR3 loop spans 14 amino acids. The V segment lost 2 bases and the J segment 4 bases; nucleotides outside the gene matches: 2. This clonotype showed up many times. The antigen is unknown. The lymph nodes were axillary draining lymph nodes from breast cancer patients. TCRdb re-called the multiplex PCR reads through MiXCR, storing one row per CDR3 protein. The repertoire holds 200,000 to 250,000 distinct CDR3 sequences, with roughly a third as singletons. Notes on the study in general: Compared with lymph nodes, tumors were less diverse; compared with nontumor tissue, more. Tumor and nontumor repertoires were significantly more similar in luminal-like than in basal-like breast cancer.

The TCR sequence derives from a female donor with breast cancer. Some clones in this sample may be carry-over from other donors' samples. The V call is TRBV7-2, the J call TRBJ2-7; the match to TRBD2 covers 10 bases. Sequencing was performed on axillary lymph node tissue. As DNA, the CDR3 is TGTGCCAGCAGCTTAAGCGGGGGGGGGTACGAGCAGTACTTC. Its protein product is CASSLSGGGYEQYF.